This TCR beta chain appears in the sequencing data of a study of cytomegalovirus exposure and HLA in healthy donors. General study findings and limits: The authors enumerated over 150 TCR beta chains as linked to cytomegalovirus. Three chains linked to CMV were shown in vitro to be specific for CMV antigens.

Trimming took 4 bases from V and 3 from J, leaving 13 bases between them. The CDR3 loop spans 14 amino acids. The germline CDR1 and CDR2 sequences are SGHNT and YYREEE (reference sequence). As regards this clone: Its antigen is currently unknown.

Sequenced by immunoSEQ multiplex PCR; TCRdb stores in-frame clones only, minus some. The sample records some 40,000 clones, approximately 95% being singletons. This sequence joins TRBV5-4 and TRBJ1-2; D is unclear. The sequencing input was PBMCs. The sequence came from a man between 18 and 35 years old in good health and CMV-seronegative. The CDR3 protein is CASSPAAGDYGYTF. The CDR3 nucleotides read TGTGCCAGCAGCCCGGCTGCCGGGGACTATGGCTACACCTTC.